The 18 T cell receptor beta chains below were found in one sample sequenced in a study of vaccination and CD4 T cells after COVID-19. Once obtained from cultured CD4+ T cells, the DNA was sequenced using the Oncomine TCR Beta short-read assay. TCRdb independently ran MiXCR on the PCR reads; one entry per CDR3 protein. This table has over 20,000 distinct CDR3 sequences, roughly two fifths appearing once. Their target antigens are unknown. Indicated time point: late sampling 161 to 241 days after vaccination in a few convalescent patients. Specified treatment: approximately nine-day PBMC culture with coronavirus spike peptide pools or control peptides (ViraFEST assay). The material sequenced was CD4+ T cells from blood, cultured in vitro, taken about 7 months after SARS-CoV-2 vaccination. These receptor sequences come from a human donor who had recovered from COVID-19.

Here the CDR3 reads CASSLSGINQPQHF. The CDR3 DNA is TGTGCCAGCAGCTTATCCGGGATCAATCAGCCCCAGCATTTT. This rearrangement joins TRBV11-3 to TRBJ1-5; no definite D call. Trimming took off 2 bases at V and 3 bases at J, with 8 bases between the two ends. The CDR3 is 14 amino acids. Germline V gene sequence: CDR1 SGHNT, CDR2 YENEEA.

The J gene is TRBJ1-2, the V gene TRBV20-1; the D is unclear. Germline-derived CDR1 and CDR2 are DFQATT and SNEGSKA (reference sequence). The CDR3 is made up of 12 amino acids. Trimming pared 2 bases from V and 8 bases from J, leaving 12 bases between. As DNA, the CDR3 is TGCAGTGCTAGAAAGGATTCATGGGGCTACACCTTC. It specifies CSARKDSWGYTF.

The chain uses TRBV6-1 and TRBJ2-1; D is undetermined. Trimming pared 1 base from V and 9 bases from J, leaving 13 bases between. Germline CDR1 MNHNS, CDR2 SASEGT. The CDR3 is 14 amino acids. The CDR3 nucleotides read TGTGCCAGCAGTGAAGTCTCGCAGAGCGCTGAGCAGTTCTTC. Protein: CASSEVSQSAEQFF.

The chain uses TRBV5-1 and TRBJ1-5, with D possibly matching TRBD1 (5 bases). The V end lost 4 bases, the J end lost 3 bases, and 17 bases lay between the germline ends. The germline CDR1 and CDR2 sequences are SGHRS and YFSETQ. The CDR3 runs 16 residues. For the CDR3, the DNA is TGCGCCAGCAGCCCGGGAGGGGACGGAACCAATCAGCCCCAGCATTTT. Translating it yields CASSPGGDGTNQPQHF.

The J gene is TRBJ2-7, the V gene TRBV10-3, with 9 bases that match TRBD2. Trimming cost V 4 bases and J 3 bases; bases outside gene matches: 7. Germline V gene sequence: CDR1 ENHRY, CDR2 SYGVKD. This CDR3 has 15 amino acids. The CDR3 DNA reads TGTGCCATCAGTGCGGGAGTAGCGGGGGTCTACGAGCAGTACTTC. Amino acid sequence: CAISAGVAGVYEQYF.

This clonotype was counted between two and nine times. The chain has TRBV21-1 and TRBJ2-7; the table assigns TRBD1, which was not confirmed against the DNA. TRBV21-1 is a listed pseudogene. The CDR3 runs to 13 residues. The CDR3 sequence: CASPQGHTYEQYF. The DNA for the CDR3 is TGTGCCAGCCCACAGGGACATACCTACGAGCAGTACTTC.

V usage is TRBV7-9 and J usage is TRBJ2-3; D gene unclear. The CDR3 is 14 amino acids. Germline-derived CDR1 and CDR2 are SEHNR and FQNEAQ (reference sequence). V was clipped by 5 bases and J by 0 bases, with 9 bases between them. The CDR3 protein is CASSARVSTDTQYF. CDR3 sequence (DNA): TGTGCCAGCAGCGCCCGCGTCAGCACAGATACGCAGTATTTT.

This clonotype has just a few counts. The genes are TRBV7-2 and TRBJ2-5; 7 bases line up with TRBD2. The junction had 14 bases not matched to a gene; V was cut back by 3 bases and J by 7 bases. Germline loops: CDR1 SGHTA, CDR2 FQGNSA. This CDR3 contains 16 residues. CDR3 protein: CASSLSSGVLRGTQYF. The CDR3 DNA sequence: TGTGCCAGCAGCTTGTCAAGCGGGGTTTTACGGGGGACCCAGTACTTC. Looking up the rest from reference TRBV7-2 and TRBJ2-5 gives the full variable domain: GAGVSQSPSNKVTEKGKDVELRCDPISGHTALYWYRQSLGQGLEFLIYFQGNSAPDKSGLPSDRFSAERTGGSVSTLTIQRTQQEDSAVYLCASSLSSGVLRGTQYFGPGTRLLVL.

The chain couples TRBV19 to TRBJ2-1; 13 nucleotides agree with TRBD2. V shed 1 base, J shed 9 bases, and the junction held 3 bases outside the gene matches. Germline V gene lookup returns CDR1 LNHDA and CDR2 SQIVND (reference sequence). The CDR3 runs to 15 residues. The CDR3 loop reads CASSIGTSGSSEQFF. Here the CDR3 DNA reads TGTGCCAGTAGTATAGGGACTAGCGGGAGTAGTGAGCAGTTCTTC.

This clonotype was recorded a few times. V usage is TRBV7-2 and J usage is TRBJ1-1; D uncertain. This CDR3 has 14 residues. V lost 4 bases and J lost 11, with 20 bases in between. The germline V gene has CDR1 SGHTA and CDR2 FQGNSA. The CDR3: CASSSIHPDRVAFF. The CDR3 DNA reads TGTGCCAGCAGCTCTATCCATCCGGATCGCGTGGCTTTCTTT.

This sequence joins TRBV20-1 and TRBJ1-1; 7 bases align to TRBD1. The V gene end was trimmed by 6 bases and the J gene end by 2 bases; junction bases not matched to a gene: 9. The CDR3 spans 14 residues. Germline values: CDR1 DFQATT, CDR2 SNEGSKA (reference sequence). The DNA of the CDR3 is TGCAGTGCCGAGACCCGGGACAGTAACACTGAAGCTTTCTTT. Amino acids: CSAETRDSNTEAFF.

CDR3 protein: CASSLGASGEQETQYF. The CDR3 coding sequence is TGTGCCAGCAGCTTGGGGGCTAGCGGGGAGCAAGAGACCCAGTACTTC. The chain links TRBV5-8 to TRBJ2-5, with 9 bases lining up with TRBD2. Germline CDR1 SGHTS, CDR2 YDEGEE. Trimming took 0 bases from V and 2 from J; bases not matched to a gene: 5. The CDR3 is 16 residues long.

This clonotype showed up many times. This chain connects TRBV6-5 to TRBJ1-2; maybe TRBD1 (6 bases). Trimming took 3 bases from V and 8 from J, leaving 16 bases between them. Germline CDR1 reads MNHEY; CDR2 reads SVGAGI. The CDR3 loop spans 14 amino acids. In DNA, the CDR3 is TGTGCCAGCAGTTATAGCCCAGGGGCGCCGGGCTACACCTTC. It translates to CASSYSPGAPGYTF.

V is TRBV20-1 and J is TRBJ1-2; D gene unclear. The CDR3 is 16 residues long. The germline V and J ends were trimmed by 0 bases and 8 bases, with 22 bases remaining between them. Germline values: CDR1 DFQATT, CDR2 SNEGSKA (reference sequence). The CDR3 region is CSARDSPSRGVRGYTF. CDR3 sequence (DNA): TGCAGTGCTAGAGATTCCCCCTCCCGCGGGGTACGGGGCTACACCTTC.

The chain has TRBV7-9 and TRBJ2-7; D gene ambiguous. Germline assignment: CDR1 SEHNR and CDR2 FQNEAQ (reference sequence). Between the trimmed V and J ends, which lost 5 bases and 0 bases, there was a span of 11 bases. The CDR3 has 14 amino acids. CDR3 loop: CASSPARRSYEQYF. CDR3 coding DNA: TGTGCCAGCAGCCCCGCCAGGCGCTCCTACGAGCAGTACTTC.

DNA of the CDR3: TGTGCCAGCAGCTTAGGACCCCCGCAGGTAGCGGTCAACTACGAGCAGTACTTC. Encoded protein: CASSLGPPQVAVNYEQYF. The chain has TRBV7-2 and TRBJ2-7; tentative D call: TRBD2 (6 bases). Germline V gene lookup returns CDR1 SGHTA and CDR2 FQGNSA. V lost 1 base to trimming and J lost 3 bases, with 22 bases between them. This CDR3 has 18 amino acids.

This chain links TRBV7-2 with TRBJ2-5; no definite D call. V was shortened by 5 bases and J by 3 bases, with 13 bases between the two germline ends. Germline CDR1 reads SGHTA; CDR2 reads FQGNSA. The CDR3 is made up of 14 amino acids. The CDR3 reads CASSPMGWEETQYF. The CDR3, as DNA: TGTGCCAGCAGCCCAATGGGGTGGGAAGAGACCCAGTACTTC.

The sample holds a few counts of this clonotype. V is TRBV4-2 and J is TRBJ2-7; perhaps TRBD2 as D (5 bases). This CDR3 contains 16 residues. Per the germline V gene, CDR1 is LGHNA and CDR2 is YNFKEQ. V was trimmed by 1 base and J by 1 base, leaving 14 bases between them. The CDR3 region has the DNA TGTGCCAGCAGCCAAGGGTCGTCCACGGGGTCCTACGAGCAGTACTTC. Translation: CASSQGSSTGSYEQYF.